Listed below are T cell receptor beta chains from one sample, sequenced in a study of CD8 T cells in Susac syndrome. MiXCR, run by TCRdb on the immunoSEQ multiplex PCR reads, gives a single entry per CDR3 protein. This sample has around 110,000 distinct CDR3 sequences, with 96% found just once. The specimen sequenced was CD4+ T cells from PBMCs. These receptors were obtained from a human donor with Susac syndrome. The CDR3 runs from the conserved cysteine through the conserved F or W. Each record gives: clone size, V gene, D gene, J gene, CDR3 DNA, CDR3 protein. A D gene is named only where the DNA matches it firmly. Clone size is stated in some rows and not others, as once, few, many or a class when expanded.

size: NA; V: TRBV30; D: TRBD2; J: TRBJ2-7; DNA: TGTGCCTGGAGTCCCCGACGAAGACTAGCGGGAGCTTACGAGCAGTACTTC; CDR3: CAWSPRRRLAGAYEQYF
size: NA; V: TRBV7-8; D: NA; J: TRBJ2-5; DNA: TGTGCCAGCAGCCAGGGGGAGGGAGTAGGGACCCAGTACTTC; CDR3: CASSQGEGVGTQYF
size: once; V: TRBV9; D: TRBD2; J: TRBJ2-7; DNA: TGTGCCAGCAGCGCTGGACCTCCGGGGGGTACCTACGAGCAGTACTTC; CDR3: CASSAGPPGGTYEQYF
size: NA; V: TRBV20-1; D: NA; J: TRBJ2-7; DNA: TGCAGTGCTGAGTGGGGCGTCGAGCAGTACTTC; CDR3: CSAEWGVEQYF
size: NA; V: TRBV9; D: NA; J: TRBJ2-3; DNA: TGTGCCAGCAGCGGCACAGGGGGGGAGAGGTATTTT; CDR3: CASSGTGGERYF
size: NA; V: TRBV25-1; D: NA; J: TRBJ2-5; DNA: TGTGCCAGCAGTGAAGGGTCAGCGGTCGGGACCCAGTACTTC; CDR3: CASSEGSAVGTQYF
size: NA; V: TRBV3-1; D: TRBD2; J: TRBJ2-5; DNA: TGTGCCAGCAGCCAAGGAGCGGGAAGGAGTCAAGAGACCCAGTACTTC; CDR3: CASSQGAGRSQETQYF
size: NA; V: TRBV4-3; D: TRBD1; J: TRBJ1-2; DNA: TGCGCCAGCACCTATCAACAGGGGGCGGCGGGGGGCTACACCTTC; CDR3: CASTYQQGAAGGYTF
size: NA; V: TRBV5-4; D: TRBD2; J: TRBJ2-1; DNA: TGTGCCCACTCAAGCCTCGCAAGCGGGAGTATTGTAGGCAATGAGCAGTTCTTC; CDR3: CAHSSLASGSIVGNEQFF
size: NA; V: TRBV5-6; D: TRBD1; J: TRBJ2-7; DNA: TGTGCCAGCAACCCCCGGTGGGACAGGGTCCACGAGCAGTACTTC; CDR3: CASNPRWDRVHEQYF
size: once; V: TRBV4-1; D: NA; J: TRBJ2-7; DNA: TGCGCCAGCAGCCCCATGGCGGACTCGGCTACGTACGAGCAGTACTTC; CDR3: CASSPMADSATYEQYF
size: NA; V: TRBV28; D: NA; J: TRBJ2-4; DNA: TGTGCCAGCAGTACTAGTTCGTCGTCGGGTTACTTTTCCCAGTACTTC; CDR3: CASSTSSSSGYFSQYF
size: NA; V: TRBV20-1; D: TRBD1; J: TRBJ1-1; DNA: TGCAGTGCTTACAGGGGTATCGCTGAAGCTTTCTTT; CDR3: CSAYRGIAEAFF
size: NA; V: TRBV6-1; D: NA; J: TRBJ2-6; DNA: TGTGCCAGCAGTAGGACAGTATCTAGCTCTGGGGCCAACGTCCTGACTTTC; CDR3: CASSRTVSSSGANVLTF
size: NA; V: TRBV12-3/TRBV12-4; D: NA; J: TRBJ1-2; DNA: TGTGCCAGCAGTCCGAGCCGCTATGGCTACACCTTC; CDR3: CASSPSRYGYTF
size: NA; V: TRBV30; D: NA; J: TRBJ1-2; DNA: TGTGCCTCTGAAGGTGTGCTTTCAAACTATGGCTACACCTTC; CDR3: CASEGVLSNYGYTF